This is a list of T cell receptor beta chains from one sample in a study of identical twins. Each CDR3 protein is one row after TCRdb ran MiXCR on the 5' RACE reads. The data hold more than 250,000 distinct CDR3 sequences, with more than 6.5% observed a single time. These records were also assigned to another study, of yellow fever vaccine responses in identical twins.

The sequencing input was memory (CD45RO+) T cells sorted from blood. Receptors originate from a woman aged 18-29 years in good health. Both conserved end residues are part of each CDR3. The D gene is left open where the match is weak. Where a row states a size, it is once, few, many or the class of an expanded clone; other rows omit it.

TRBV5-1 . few CASSLAETSYNSPLHF
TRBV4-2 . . CASSSDTIRADTQYF
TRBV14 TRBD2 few CASSQESLAGGPDYYNEQFF
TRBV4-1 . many CASSQDLGREQFF
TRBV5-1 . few CASPEQVGNQPQHF
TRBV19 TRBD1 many CASRTTGGQPQHF
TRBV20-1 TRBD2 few CSAGPVEAGGNEQFF
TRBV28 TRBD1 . CASSLWTTGGFFSGANVLTF
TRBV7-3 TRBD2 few CASSPQASGSSNEQFF
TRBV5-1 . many CASSANTLAYSYGYTF
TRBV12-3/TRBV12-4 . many CASSQQAFSGANVLTF
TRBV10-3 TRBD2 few CAISGTPLAGGRNEQFF
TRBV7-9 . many CASSNRTYNEQFF
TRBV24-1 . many CATRGGGNQPQHF
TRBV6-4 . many CASSDSVRGPGELFF
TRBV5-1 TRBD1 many CASSHGQGAVTDTQYF
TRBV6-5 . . CASSYSRGGHYGYTF
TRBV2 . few CASSERNSGANVLTF
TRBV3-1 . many CASSQYFAGTQYF
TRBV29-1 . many CSVRGVRGETQYF
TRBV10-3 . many CAISGDIQRKPQHF
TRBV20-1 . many CSAQDSGNQPQHF
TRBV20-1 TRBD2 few CSAAGTKQETQYF